This is a list of T cell receptor beta chains from one sample in a study of T cells after yellow fever vaccination. TCRdb ran MiXCR on the 5' RACE reads and lists one entry per CDR3 protein. Here the sample spans a few hundred thousand distinct CDR3 sequences, less than 7.5% being singletons. The specimen was CD4+ T cells sorted from PBMCs, collected on the day of the yellow fever booster vaccination. All receptors come from a man aged 25 to 45 who received the YFV17D yellow fever vaccine. CDR3s include the opening cysteine and the closing phenylalanine or tryptophan. The D gene is left open where the match is weak. For some rows the clone size is stated as once, few or many, or as a class when expanded; others skip it.

d_call j_call clone_size v_call cdr3_nt cdr3_aa
. TRBJ2-7 . TRBV3-1 TGTGCCAGCAGCCAAGATCCCACAGCCGAGCAGTACTTC CASSQDPTAEQYF
. TRBJ2-4 few TRBV7-2 TGTGCCAGCAGCTTACAATTGGGTCTAAACATTCAGTACTTC CASSLQLGLNIQYF
TRBD2 TRBJ2-7 many TRBV6-5 TGTGCCAGCAGTCGACTAGCGGGCACGGGAGAGCAGTACTTC CASSRLAGTGEQYF
. TRBJ1-2 . TRBV4-2 TGTGCCAGCAGCCAAGATAGAATGGCGGGGGGGATCGATGGCTACACCTTC CASSQDRMAGGIDGYTF
. TRBJ1-6 few TRBV10-3 TGTGCCATCAAAGGGGAGGGTCCGAATTCACCCCTCCACTTT CAIKGEGPNSPLHF
TRBD1 TRBJ2-7 . TRBV6-4 TGTGCCAGCAGTGGGGGACAGGGACACAGGTCCTCCTACGAGCAGTACTTC CASSGGQGHRSSYEQYF
. TRBJ2-1 few TRBV7-9 TGTGCCAGCAGCTTACTTACAGACAGTAATGAGCAGTTCTTC CASSLLTDSNEQFF
. TRBJ2-1 . TRBV5-1 TGCGCCAGCAGCTTGGCCGGGGCGGTAAATGAGCAGTTCTTC CASSLAGAVNEQFF
TRBD2 TRBJ2-3 . TRBV7-2 TGTGCCAGCAGCCCCAGGGCTAGCGGTTCGACAGATACGCAGTATTTT CASSPRASGSTDTQYF
TRBD1 TRBJ2-5 many TRBV20-1 TGCAGTGCTGAAAACCGGGACAGGGGGCCTGAGACCCAGTACTTC CSAENRDRGPETQYF
. TRBJ2-5 . TRBV5-1 TGCGCCAGCAGCTTGGGGAAGACAGCCCTGGGGGAGACCCAGTACTTC CASSLGKTALGETQYF
TRBD2 TRBJ2-7 many TRBV2 TGTGCCAGCAGTGAAGGGCTACTAGCGGGACTCTACGAGCAGTACTTC CASSEGLLAGLYEQYF
TRBD2 TRBJ2-2 . TRBV20-1 TGCAGTGATAGAGATTTAATGGCTAGCGGTAACACCGGGGAGCTGTTTTTT CSDRDLMASGNTGELFF
. TRBJ2-7 many TRBV14 TGTGCCAGCAGCCAAGACCGACAGGCCTCCTACGAGCAGTACTTC CASSQDRQASYEQYF
. TRBJ2-7 many TRBV6-1 TGTGCCAGCACCCCCGAAGGCCGCCCCTACGAGCAGTACTTC CASTPEGRPYEQYF
TRBD1 TRBJ1-1 . TRBV12-3/TRBV12-4 TGTGCCAACAGCCCACAGGGGGCCGCTGAAGCTTTCTTT CANSPQGAAEAFF
TRBD2 TRBJ2-1 few TRBV3-1 TGTGCCAGCAGCCAACCCGGGACTAGCGGCCTCAATGAGCAGTTCTTC CASSQPGTSGLNEQFF
. TRBJ1-5 few TRBV30 TGTGCCTGGAGTGCCGGGGGGGCGCAGCCCCAGCATTTT CAWSAGGAQPQHF
. TRBJ2-5 few TRBV5-4 TGTGCCAGCAGCACCAACAGGGAAGAGACCCAGTACTTC CASSTNREETQYF
. TRBJ2-2 many TRBV20-1 TGCAGTGCTAGAACCGGGAACACCGGGGAGCTGTTTTTT CSARTGNTGELFF
. TRBJ1-1 few TRBV7-6 TGTGCCAGCAGCCAAGACAGCAACACTGAAGCTTTCTTT CASSQDSNTEAFF
TRBD2 TRBJ2-7 few TRBV20-1 TGCAGTGCTGGCCGAGGAGCGGGAGGAGGTGAGCAGTACTTC CSAGRGAGGGEQYF
. TRBJ2-7 . TRBV7-2 TGTGCCAGCAGCTTAGCGGTCGGCAGATTGCTGTACGAGCAGTACTTC CASSLAVGRLLYEQYF
. TRBJ1-6 many TRBV5-1 TGCGCCAGCAGCTTGAGAAGTGGGAATAATTCACCCCTCCACTTT CASSLRSGNNSPLHF
. TRBJ1-1 many TRBV12-3/TRBV12-4 TGTGCCAGCAGTTTAGCTCAGGGAGGGAACACTGAAGCTTTCTTT CASSLAQGGNTEAFF
TRBD1 TRBJ1-3 . TRBV15 TGTGCCACCAGCAGTATACTCACGACAGGGAGAAACACCATATATTTT CATSSILTTGRNTIYF
. TRBJ2-1 . TRBV7-2 TGTGCCAGCAGCTCTCCGGGACGGGGGAACGAGCAGTTCTTC CASSSPGRGNEQFF
. TRBJ2-6 few TRBV20-1 TGCAGTGCTAGAGATCCATCATCTACCAACGTCCTGACTTTC CSARDPSSTNVLTF
. TRBJ1-6 few TRBV5-5 TGTGCCAGCAGCTGGTTAAGTTCACCCCTCCACTTT CASSWLSSPLHF
TRBD2 TRBJ2-2 . TRBV11-2 TGTGCCAGCGTTTCATCGGGCGGGAGTTTGGCCGGGGAGCTGTTTTTT CASVSSGGSLAGELFF
TRBD2 TRBJ2-3 many TRBV7-3 TGTGCCAGCAGCTTACTAGGGGTTAGCGGGAGGCCCGGGGGCACAGATACGCAGTATTTT CASSLLGVSGRPGGTDTQYF
TRBD1 TRBJ1-2 . TRBV5-6 TGTGCCAGCAGTCTCGGGACAGGGTTAACCTATGGCTACACCTTC CASSLGTGLTYGYTF
TRBD2 TRBJ2-3 many TRBV5-1 TGCGCCAGCAGCTTGGTGGCTAGCGGGAAAACAGATACGCAGTATTTT CASSLVASGKTDTQYF
TRBD2 TRBJ2-1 few TRBV11-2 TGTGCCAGCAGCAGCAGCGGGACTAGCGGCTACAATGAGCAGTTCTTC CASSSSGTSGYNEQFF
TRBD2 TRBJ2-7 few TRBV7-3 TGTGCCAGCAGCTTGACGAGCGGGAGGGCTTACGAGCAGTACTTC CASSLTSGRAYEQYF
. TRBJ2-2 many TRBV15 TGTGCCACCAGCAGGGACAGCCTGAACACCGGGGAGCTGTTTTTT CATSRDSLNTGELFF
. TRBJ2-7 . TRBV12-3/TRBV12-4 TGTGCCAGCAGCCCCGACAGGCCATCCTACGAGCAGTACTTC CASSPDRPSYEQYF
. TRBJ2-3 few TRBV7-2 TGTGCCAGCAGCTTGGCGGGACTGTACACAGATACGCAGTATTTT CASSLAGLYTDTQYF
. TRBJ2-1 few TRBV11-2 TGTGCCAGCAGCCCCCGGCTTTGGCGGGCGAGCTCCTACAATGAGCAGTTCTTC CASSPRLWRASSYNEQFF
. TRBJ2-3 many TRBV14 TGTGCCAGCAGCTCGGGTCTTCAGCCAGATACGCAGTATTTT CASSSGLQPDTQYF
TRBD2 TRBJ2-7 few TRBV20-1 TGCAGTGCTAGACCTACCGGGACTAGCGGGAGGCCCCCCTACGAGCAGTACTTC CSARPTGTSGRPPYEQYF
. TRBJ2-7 . TRBV7-9 TGTGCCAGCAGCTTAAGGGGCTCGGAGACCACGCCCTACGAGCAGTACTTC CASSLRGSETTPYEQYF
. TRBJ2-1 many TRBV5-1 TGCGCCAGCAGAACTATGGATGAGCAGTTCTTC CASRTMDEQFF